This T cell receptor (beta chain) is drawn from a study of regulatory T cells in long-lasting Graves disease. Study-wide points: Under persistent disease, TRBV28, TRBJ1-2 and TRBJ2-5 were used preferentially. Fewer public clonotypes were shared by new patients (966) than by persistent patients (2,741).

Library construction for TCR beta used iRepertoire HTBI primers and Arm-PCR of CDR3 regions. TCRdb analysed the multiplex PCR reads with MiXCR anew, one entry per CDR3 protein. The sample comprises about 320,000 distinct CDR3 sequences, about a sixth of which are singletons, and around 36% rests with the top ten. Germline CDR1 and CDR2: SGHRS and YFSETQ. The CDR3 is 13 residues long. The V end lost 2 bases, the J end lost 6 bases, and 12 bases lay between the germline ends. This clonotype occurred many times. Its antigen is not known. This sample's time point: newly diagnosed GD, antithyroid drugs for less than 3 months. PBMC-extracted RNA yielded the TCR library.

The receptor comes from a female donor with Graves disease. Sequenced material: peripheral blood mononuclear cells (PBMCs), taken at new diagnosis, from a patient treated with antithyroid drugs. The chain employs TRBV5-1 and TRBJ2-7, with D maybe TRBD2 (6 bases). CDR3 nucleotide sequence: TGCGCCAGCAGCTTTACCCGGGACTTCGAGCAGTACTTC. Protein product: CASSFTRDFEQYF.